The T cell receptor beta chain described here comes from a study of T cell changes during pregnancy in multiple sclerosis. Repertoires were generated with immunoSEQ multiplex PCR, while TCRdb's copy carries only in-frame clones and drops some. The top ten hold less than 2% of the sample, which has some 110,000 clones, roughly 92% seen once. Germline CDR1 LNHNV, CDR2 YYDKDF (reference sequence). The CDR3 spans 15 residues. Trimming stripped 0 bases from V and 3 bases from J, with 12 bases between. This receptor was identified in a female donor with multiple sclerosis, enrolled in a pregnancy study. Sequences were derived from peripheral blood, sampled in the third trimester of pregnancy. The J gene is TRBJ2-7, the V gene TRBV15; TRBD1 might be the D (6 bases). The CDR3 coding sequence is TGTGCCACCAGCAGAGACAGGGGCCTCTTCTACGAGCAGTACTTC. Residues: CATSRDRGLFYEQYF.